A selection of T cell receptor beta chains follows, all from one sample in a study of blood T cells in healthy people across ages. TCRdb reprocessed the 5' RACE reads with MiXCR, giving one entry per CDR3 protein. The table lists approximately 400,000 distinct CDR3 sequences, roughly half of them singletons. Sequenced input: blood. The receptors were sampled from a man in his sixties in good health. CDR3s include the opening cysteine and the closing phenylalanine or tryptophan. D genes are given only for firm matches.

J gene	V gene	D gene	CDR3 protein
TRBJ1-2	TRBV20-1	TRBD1	CSAEGAGKAREAPQNYGYTF
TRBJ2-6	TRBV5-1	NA	CASQVSGANVLTF
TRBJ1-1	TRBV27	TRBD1	CATRGQGGTEAFF
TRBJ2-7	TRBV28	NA	CASMRGSYEQYF
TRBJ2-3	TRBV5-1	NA	CASSFVGGTDTQYF
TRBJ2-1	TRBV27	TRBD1	CASRDGTGDYNEQFF
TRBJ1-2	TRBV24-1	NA	CATSGPQGDNYGYTF
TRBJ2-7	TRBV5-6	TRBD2	CASSLDIAGAYEQYF
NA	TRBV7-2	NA	CASSLARARLRNEQYF
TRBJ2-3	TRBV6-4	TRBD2	CASSDSVGGGTDTQYF
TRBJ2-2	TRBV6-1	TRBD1	CASSEAGQTNTGELFF
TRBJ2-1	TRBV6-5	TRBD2	CASSSRRGGYNEQFF
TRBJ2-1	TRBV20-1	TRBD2	CSARDLRSSGSYNEQFF
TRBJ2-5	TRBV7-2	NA	CASSLNLAGTQYF
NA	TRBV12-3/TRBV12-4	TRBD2	CASRFSGRADEQYF
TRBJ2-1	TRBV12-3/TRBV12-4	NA	CASSPQGLAAGVYNEQFF
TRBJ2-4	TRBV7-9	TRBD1	CASSLEGAGDIQYF
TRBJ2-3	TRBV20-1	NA	CSATDSPHTDTQYF
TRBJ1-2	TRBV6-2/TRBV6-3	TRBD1	CASRPTGDYGYTF
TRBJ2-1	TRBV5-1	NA	CASSLGAWSNEQFF
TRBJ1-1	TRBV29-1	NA	CSAQTTGTEAFF
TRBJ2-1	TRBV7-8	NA	CASSSGTPQGEQFF
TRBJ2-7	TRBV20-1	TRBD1	CSGDSQGEQYF
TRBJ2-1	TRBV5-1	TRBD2	CASSPLAGGRNEQFF
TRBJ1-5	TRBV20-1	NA	CSAREMAGQNNRPQHF
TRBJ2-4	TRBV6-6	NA	CTSSLSKEQYF
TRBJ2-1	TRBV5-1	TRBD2	CASSLAGGPQHEQFF
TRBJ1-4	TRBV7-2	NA	CASSSQGWSEKLFF
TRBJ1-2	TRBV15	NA	CATSRGLLPSHGYTF
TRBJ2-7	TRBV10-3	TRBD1	CAISTGGPSYEQYF
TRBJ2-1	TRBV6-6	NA	CASTGAHNEQFF